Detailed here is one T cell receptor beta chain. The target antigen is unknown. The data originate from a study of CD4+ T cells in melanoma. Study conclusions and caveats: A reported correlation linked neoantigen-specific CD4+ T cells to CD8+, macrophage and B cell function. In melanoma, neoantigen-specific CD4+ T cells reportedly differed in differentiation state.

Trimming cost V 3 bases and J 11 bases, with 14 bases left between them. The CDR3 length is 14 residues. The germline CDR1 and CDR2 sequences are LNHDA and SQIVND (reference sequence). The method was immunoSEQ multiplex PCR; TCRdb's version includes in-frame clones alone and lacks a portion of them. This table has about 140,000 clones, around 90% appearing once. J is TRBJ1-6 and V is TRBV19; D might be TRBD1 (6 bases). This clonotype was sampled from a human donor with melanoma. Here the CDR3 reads CASSIEQGIPPLHF. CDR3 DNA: TGTGCCAGTAGTATTGAACAGGGTATCCCACCCCTCCACTTT.